What follows describes a single TCR beta chain. Its matching antigen is unknown. The data were taken from a study of cytomegalovirus exposure and HLA in healthy donors. Study-level findings and limits: Associated with cytomegalovirus, according to the listing, were 150 to 200 TCR beta chains. HLA-A and HLA-B allele assignments for most subjects were reportedly predicted accurately using TCR beta sequences.

The PCR made use of 60 Vbeta and 13 Jbeta primers. TCRdb keeps only in-frame clones here, not all; method: immunoSEQ multiplex PCR. In the table there are some 150,000 clones, roughly 80% of which are singletons. Sequencing used PBMCs. The clonotype originates from a woman younger than 45 in good health and CMV-seropositive.

The CDR3 loop reads CASSQNRAETQYF. The CDR3 coding sequence is TGTGCCAGCAGCCAAAACAGGGCTGAGACCCAGTACTTC. The genes are TRBV7-2 and TRBJ2-5, with TRBD1 as a possible D gene (6 bases). From germline, CDR1 is SGHTA and CDR2 FQGNSA. V shed 5 bases and J shed 5 bases, with 12 bases lying between them. This CDR3 contains 13 residues.